Included here is one T cell receptor beta chain sequence, with context. Its antigen is undetermined. The germline V gene has CDR1 MDHEN and CDR2 SYDVKM. Losses at the gene ends were 7 bases for V and 7 bases for J; bases not matched to a gene: 7. This CDR3 is 14 amino acids long. The protocol was immunoSEQ multiplex PCR, while the TCRdb copy is restricted to in-frame clones and leaves out a portion. The repertoire consists of 180,000 or so clones, with approximately 93% occurring once and the leading ten covering around 4%. The data were taken from a study of T cell responses to AZD1222 COVID-19 vaccine. Turning to the study itself: Both about-4-week and about-12-week second-dose recipients were combined.

Findings of the study overall: Repertoire sampling happened only post peak T cell response. Following two doses of AZD1222, Spike-specific TCR breadth and depth rose. Of spike-specific TCRs, nearly half reportedly target regions left unmutated in variants.

The sequencing used peripheral blood, collected on day 0 of AZD1222 vaccination. This chain links TRBV28 with TRBJ1-3, with 10 bases that match TRBD1. The origin of this receptor is an adult in good health. This CDR3 reads CASTKGQGLNTIYF. CDR3 in DNA: TGTGCCAGCACCAAGGGACAGGGGCTGAACACCATATATTTT.